Shown below are 32 T cell receptor beta chains from a single sample sequenced in a study of blood T cell repertoires in COVID-19. Only in-frame clones appear in the TCRdb table, and some are missing; sequencing was by immunoSEQ multiplex PCR. The table lists a few hundred thousand clones, around 87% of them singletons. The material sequenced was PBMCs or T cells enriched from blood (not recorded which). Receptors originate from a woman in her forties who had recovered from COVID-19.

The chain uses TRBV29-1 and TRBJ1-2; 8 positions match TRBD1. The CDR3 is 14 residues long. CDR1 SQVTM and CDR2 ANQGSEA come from the germline V gene. V lost 7 bases, J lost 0 bases, and 7 bases stayed unmatched. DNA for the CDR3: TGCAGCGCAGGGGGCTTGAGTTCTAACTATGGCTACACCTTC. Protein: CSAGGLSSNYGYTF.

The genes are TRBV7-9 and TRBJ1-3; a possible D gene is TRBD1 (5 bases). Trimming took off 4 bases at V and 2 bases at J, with 12 bases between the two ends. The CDR3 extends over 15 amino acids. Germline lookup yields CDR1 SEHNR and CDR2 FQNEAQ (reference sequence). CDR3 bases: TGTGCCAGCAGCTCGGAGGGACGGGCTGGAAACACCATATATTTT. The encoded protein is CASSSEGRAGNTIYF.

The chain couples TRBV7-2 to TRBJ2-1, with D hard to call. Germline loops: CDR1 SGHTA, CDR2 FQGNSA. V lost 2 bases, J lost 7 bases, and 18 bases lay in between. This CDR3 region has 16 residues. The CDR3 protein is CASSLRSRPPLNEQFF. CDR3 DNA sequence: TGTGCCAGCAGCTTACGGTCCCGCCCCCCGCTAAATGAGCAGTTCTTC.

V usage is TRBV7-2 and J usage is TRBJ2-7; tentatively, D is TRBD2 (5 bases). The V gene's germline CDR1 is SGHTA and CDR2 FQGNSA. CDR3 size: 12 residues. V gave up 6 bases and J gave up 2 bases, with 8 bases separating them. CDR3 region: CASSPGTYEQYF. As DNA, the CDR3 is TGTGCCAGCAGTCCCGGGACCTACGAGCAGTACTTC.

This rearrangement joins TRBV11-2 to TRBJ2-3; 15 bases are shared with TRBD2. Germline-derived CDR1 and CDR2 are SGHAT and FQNNGV. J was trimmed by 6 bases and V by 4 bases; bases with no gene match: 5. The CDR3 sequence is 16 residues long. As DNA, the CDR3 is TGTGCCAGCAGCTCAATGGGACTAGCGGGAGGCGATACGCAGTATTTT. Translation gives CASSSMGLAGGDTQYF.

The J gene is TRBJ1-3, the V gene TRBV6-5; no clear D. Germline V lookup: CDR1 MNHEY, CDR2 SVGAGI. Trimming left V 3 bases short and J 0 bases short, with 12 bases between. The CDR3 runs 16 residues. The CDR3 reads CASSYGHGISGNTIYF. Written as DNA, the CDR3 is TGTGCCAGCAGTTATGGGCATGGTATCTCTGGAAACACCATATATTTT.

The rearrangement joins TRBV7-2 to TRBJ1-4; 7 nucleotides match TRBD1. The CDR3 totals 15 residues. In germline, CDR1 is SGHTA, CDR2 FQGNSA. The V and J ends lost 8 bases and 4 bases, in that order; junction bases with no gene match: 10. CDR3 sequence: CASGQYRGFNEKLFF. CDR3 coding DNA: TGTGCCAGCGGACAGTACAGGGGCTTTAATGAAAAACTGTTTTTT. The variable domain in full, completed from reference TRBV7-2 and TRBJ1-4, reads GAGVSQSPSNKVTEKGKDVELRCDPISGHTALYWYRQSLGQGLEFLIYFQGNSAPDKSGLPSDRFSAERTGGSVSTLTIQRTQQEDSAVYLCASGQYRGFNEKLFFGSGTQLSVL.

The chain carries TRBV10-1 and TRBJ2-3; a possible D gene is TRBD2 (6 bases). Germline V lookup: CDR1 WNHNN, CDR2 SYGVQD (reference sequence). With 6 bases removed from V and 2 bases from J, the gap between germline ends came to 12 bases. The CDR3 is 14 amino acids. CDR3 in DNA: TGCGCCAGCAGCGGACTACCAACCACAGATACGCAGTATTTT. Its translation: CASSGLPTTDTQYF.

The V call is TRBV5-4, the J call TRBJ1-2, with D unclear. This CDR3 has 16 residues. Trimming shortened V by 9 bases and J by 6 bases, and 27 bases separated the two germline ends. Germline V gene data show CDR1 as SGHNT and CDR2 as YYREEE (reference sequence). The chain's CDR3 is CATTRGGSVSWDGYTF. The CDR3 coding sequence is TGTGCCACAACCAGAGGAGGGTCCGTAAGCTGGGATGGCTACACCTTC.

The chain links TRBV2 to TRBJ2-1; 7 bases are shared with TRBD2. The V segment lost 3 bases and the J segment 7 bases; nucleotides outside the gene matches: 9. The CDR3 has 15 residues. Per the germline V gene, CDR1 is SNHLY and CDR2 is FYNNEI. CDR3 residues: CASSDDAGAGNEQFF. In DNA form, the CDR3 reads TGTGCCAGCAGTGATGACGCGGGAGCGGGGAATGAGCAGTTCTTC.

The rearrangement links TRBV19 to TRBJ1-4; D is ambiguous. CDR3 length: 16 amino acids. CDR1 LNHDA and CDR2 SQIVND come from the germline V gene (reference sequence). Trimming removed 4 bases at V and 6 bases at J, with 18 bases between. The CDR3 DNA reads as TGTGCCAGTAGTACCCCAATCTTGGGGAGGGATGAAAAACTGTTTTTT. As protein: CASSTPILGRDEKLFF.

The chain joins TRBV6-2 or TRBV6-3 to TRBJ1-2; D may be TRBD1 (5 bases). The V end lost 2 bases, the J end lost 2 bases, and 15 bases lay between the germline ends. The CDR3 spans 16 residues. CDR1 and CDR2 from the germline V gene are MNHEY and SVGEGT. CDR3 loop: CASSYIVGALNYGYTF. The CDR3 DNA is TGTGCCAGCAGTTACATCGTAGGGGCATTAAACTATGGCTACACCTTC.

This clone turned up a few times. The rearrangement links TRBV6-5 to TRBJ1-2; 7 bases are shared with TRBD1. This CDR3 contains 12 residues. The V segment lost 8 bases and the J segment 10 bases; nucleotides outside the gene matches: 10. Germline assignment: CDR1 MNHEY and CDR2 SVGAGI. CDR3 bases: TGTGCCAGCGCCGAGGGGGCGGGTGACTACACCTTC. Encoded protein: CASAEGAGDYTF.

J is TRBJ1-3 and V is TRBV5-1; 9 bases match TRBD1. Germline trimming cut 3 bases from V and 0 bases from J; bases unmatched to any gene: 7. The CDR3 covers 17 residues. The germline gives CDR1 SGHRS, CDR2 YFSETQ. The CDR3 DNA follows: TGCGCCAGCAGCTCGGGGGACAGGGACTACTCTGGAAACACCATATATTTT. It is translated as CASSSGDRDYSGNTIYF.

The genes are TRBV12-5 and TRBJ1-2; 11 nucleotides match TRBD1. Losses at the gene ends were 2 bases for V and 3 bases for J; bases not matched to a gene: 5. Per germline, CDR1 LGHNT and CDR2 FRNRAP. This CDR3 has 16 residues. CDR3 sequence: CASGLILDRGHYGYTF. The CDR3, as DNA: TGTGCTAGTGGTTTGATCCTGGACAGGGGGCACTATGGCTACACCTTC.

The genes are TRBV7-9 and TRBJ1-1; tentatively, D is TRBD1 (6 bases). Trimming removed 7 bases at V and 4 bases at J, with 16 bases between. Per the germline V gene, CDR1 is SEHNR and CDR2 is FQNEAQ (reference sequence). The CDR3 extends over 14 amino acids. The CDR3 spells CASTRTASVTEAFF. The CDR3 DNA reads as TGTGCCAGCACCCGGACAGCGAGCGTCACTGAAGCTTTCTTT.

V usage is TRBV11-2 and J usage is TRBJ1-2; TRBD1 aligns across 8 bases. From germline, CDR1 is SGHAT and CDR2 FQNNGV. This CDR3 spans 14 amino acids. The ends lost 5 bases at V and 4 bases at J; junction bases unmatched: 6. The CDR3 loop reads CASSQRTGFYGYTF. CDR3 DNA: TGTGCCAGCAGCCAAAGGACAGGGTTCTATGGCTACACCTTC.

This sequence joins TRBV11-2 and TRBJ2-1, with 8 bases identical to TRBD2. J gave up 4 bases and V 7 bases, and 15 bases lay outside the gene matches. The CDR3 contains 17 residues. Germline values: CDR1 SGHAT, CDR2 FQNNGV. Written as DNA, the CDR3 is TGTGCCAGCACGAAAGGACTAGCACAACAAAAATACAATGAGCAGTTCTTC. Its protein is CASTKGLAQQKYNEQFF.

The chain combines TRBV19 with TRBJ1-6; D unresolved. V was shortened by 3 bases and J by 15 bases, with 18 bases between the two germline ends. The germline V gene has CDR1 LNHDA and CDR2 SQIVND (reference sequence). The length of the CDR3 is 14 residues. DNA of the CDR3: TGTGCCAGTAGTATCCCCGAACCGGGTCCAGACCTCCACTTT. Protein product: CASSIPEPGPDLHF.

CDR3 sequence (DNA): TGTGCCAGCAGCTGGACTAGCTCCTACAATGAGCAGTTCTTC. It encodes CASSWTSSYNEQFF. The rearrangement uses TRBV5-5 and TRBJ2-1, with 7 nucleotides matching TRBD2. Trimming at V came to 3 bases and at J to 0 bases, leaving 0 bases not matched to a gene. Germline V gene data show CDR1 as SGHKS and CDR2 as YYEKEE (reference sequence). The CDR3 runs to 14 residues.

This chain links TRBV6-1 with TRBJ1-1, with D perhaps matching TRBD1 (5 bases). V lost 3 bases and J 3 bases, leaving 14 bases between the germline ends. The CDR3 extends over 15 amino acids. Germline lookup yields CDR1 MNHNS and CDR2 SASEGT. CDR3 sequence reads: CASSEFRESHTEAFF. The DNA of the CDR3 is TGTGCCAGCAGTGAGTTCAGGGAATCTCACACTGAAGCTTTCTTT.

The V gene is TRBV19, the J gene TRBJ1-2, with 12 bases that match TRBD1. There are 16 residues in the CDR3. V trimming: 3 bases; J trimming: 7 bases; junction bases outside the gene matches: 9. Germline CDR1 LNHDA, CDR2 SQIVND (reference sequence). The CDR3 coding sequence is TGTGCCAGTAGTATTACCGGGACAGGGGGCTATGGTGGCTACACCTTC. The encoded protein is CASSITGTGGYGGYTF.

The gene calls are TRBV5-1 and TRBJ2-1; 9 nucleotides agree with TRBD2. CDR3 length: 14 amino acids. The ends lost 1 base at V and 10 bases at J; junction bases unmatched: 6. CDR1 and CDR2 from the germline V gene are SGHRS and YFSETQ. Here the CDR3 reads CASSLIAGGREQFF. CDR3 DNA sequence: TGCGCCAGCAGCTTGATTGCGGGAGGGAGGGAGCAGTTCTTC. The entire variable domain, with the rest obtained from reference TRBV5-1 and TRBJ2-1, is as follows: KAGVTQTPRYLIKTRGQQVTLSCSPISGHRSVSWYQQTPGQGLQFLFEYFSETQRNKGNFPGRFSGRQFSNSRSEMNVSTLELGDSALYLCASSLIAGGREQFFGPGTRLTVL.

A remark on this clone: The same CDR3 is also encoded by other DNA sequences in this sample. The rearrangement links TRBV11-2 to TRBJ2-7; 9 nucleotides match TRBD1. Germline V CDR1 and CDR2: SGHAT, FQNNGV. The CDR3 sequence is 15 residues long. V dropped 5 bases and J dropped 0; count of bases not matched to a gene: 5. The CDR3, as DNA: TGTGCCAGCAGCCGCATGGGACAGGGCTCCTACGAGCAGTACTTC. This gives the protein CASSRMGQGSYEQYF.

The chain links TRBV29-1 to TRBJ2-2; perhaps TRBD2 as D (7 bases). CDR1 and CDR2 from the germline V gene are SQVTM and ANQGSEA. This CDR3 contains 15 residues. Between the trimmed V and J ends, which lost 4 bases and 0 bases, there was a span of 12 bases. The CDR3, as DNA: TGCAGCGTTGGCGGGGGCGCGTCGAACACCGGGGAGCTGTTTTTT. Translated, it gives CSVGGGASNTGELFF.

The V and J genes are TRBV29-1 and TRBJ2-1; D uncertain. CDR1 SQVTM and CDR2 ANQGSEA come from the germline V gene. There are 14 residues in the CDR3. Deletions cut 7 bases from V and 0 bases from J, with 13 bases between. For the CDR3, the DNA is TGCAGCGGGGCCCCAGGCGACTCCTACAATGAGCAGTTCTTC. Residues: CSGAPGDSYNEQFF.

The V and J genes are TRBV10-3 and TRBJ2-2; 10 bases agree with TRBD1. V was pared by 0 bases and J by 4 bases, with 2 bases of the junction left unmatched. The CDR3 covers 16 residues. CDR1 is ENHRY and CDR2 is SYGVKD in the germline V gene. For the CDR3, the DNA is TGTGCCATCAGTGAGTCCCGGACAGGGGGCACCGGGGAGCTGTTTTTT. It specifies CAISESRTGGTGELFF.

The chain uses TRBV7-9 and TRBJ1-4; 9 bases map to TRBD1. From germline, CDR1 is SEHNR and CDR2 FQNEAQ (reference sequence). The CDR3 is 16 amino acids. The ends lost 2 bases at V and 5 bases at J; junction bases unmatched: 6. The CDR3 spells CASSLSGTGKNEKLFF. CDR3 bases: TGTGCCAGCAGCTTATCCGGGACAGGGAAGAATGAAAAACTGTTTTTT. The whole variable domain, filled in from reference TRBV7-9 and TRBJ1-4, reads DTGVSQNPRHKITKRGQNVTFRCDPISEHNRLYWYRQTLGQGPEFLTYFQNEAQLEKSRLLSDRFSAERPKGSFSTLEIQRTEQGDSAMYLCASSLSGTGKNEKLFFGSGTQLSVL.

Here the CDR3 DNA reads TGTGCCAGTAGTATCGAGGGGGCGAACACCGGGGAGCTGTTTTTT. Protein product: CASSIEGANTGELFF. J is TRBJ2-2 and V is TRBV19, with D possibly being TRBD1 (6 bases). Deletions cut 3 bases from V and 0 bases from J, with 8 bases between. The CDR3 is 15 residues long. Germline V lookup: CDR1 LNHDA, CDR2 SQIVND (reference sequence).

The sample holds a few counts of this clone. The gene calls are TRBV12-5 and TRBJ2-1; D remains unclear. Trimming took 7 bases from V and 5 from J, leaving 6 bases between them. The CDR3 has 11 amino acids. Germline values: CDR1 LGHNT, CDR2 FRNRAP. The CDR3 DNA sequence: TGTGCTAGTGCCCCCGACAATGAGCAGTTCTTC. It codes for CASAPDNEQFF.

The CDR3 loop reads CASSSGGNQPQHF. The DNA for the CDR3 is TGTGCCAGCAGTTCAGGGGGCAATCAGCCCCAGCATTTT. The gene calls are TRBV6-2 or TRBV6-3 and TRBJ1-5, with D perhaps TRBD1 (6 bases). Per germline, CDR1 MNHEY and CDR2 SVGEGT. The V end was cut by 4 bases, the J end by 2 bases, with 6 bases between. The CDR3 sequence is 13 residues long.

This clone has just one count. The rearrangement links TRBV27 to TRBJ1-1, with 12 bases aligning to TRBD1. In germline, CDR1 is MNHEY, CDR2 SMNVEV (reference sequence). The CDR3 sequence is 16 residues long. With 5 bases clipped from V and 3 bases from J, the junction kept 7 bases outside the gene matches. Here the CDR3 DNA reads TGTGCCAGCAGTCCGGGACAGGGGGCTGGGGACACTGAAGCTTTCTTT. This gives the protein CASSPGQGAGDTEAFF.